A single count supports the clone carrying this T cell receptor (beta chain). Its antigen remains unidentified. Compared with germline, one end of the junction differs, possibly owing to a read error. The memory fraction was CD4+CD45RO+CD25- cells. TCRdb recomputed calls from the 5' RACE reads with MiXCR, one row per CDR3 protein. Of about 32,000 distinct CDR3 sequences in the sample, around a quarter were seen once. The study's findings and limits: In terms of TCR gene usage, tumor memory CD4+ T cells clustered together with blood and lymph node memory CD4+ cells, as well as with lymph node naive CD4+ cells.

Per the germline V gene, CDR1 is DFQATT and CDR2 is SNEGSKA (reference sequence). The CDR3 totals 14 residues. This clonotype was sampled from a female donor with breast cancer. The V gene is TRBV20-1, the J gene TRBJ1-5; D gene ambiguous. The sequenced sample was memory CD4+ T cells sorted from blood. Subset in this sample: memory CD4+ T cells, CD4+CD45RO+CD25-. The CDR3 region is CGAQDLYSNQPQHF. The CDR3 nucleotides read TGCGGTGCTCAGGATCTGTATAGCAATCAGCCCCAGCATTTT.